This is a list of T cell receptor beta chains from one sample in a study of patients and donors after allogeneic stem cell transplantation. TCRdb re-called the RT-PCR reads with MiXCR, one entry per CDR3 protein. The data contain about 210,000 distinct CDR3 sequences, around 41% of them singletons. Material for sequencing was blood, either unsorted or a sorted T cell fraction (not recorded which). The receptors originated from a human donor who was either an allogeneic HSCT recipient or a stem cell or donor lymphocyte infusion donor (not recorded which). It is not recorded whose cells these are; they may come from a transplant donor. Each CDR3 is given with its conserved first and last residue. The D gene is left open where the match is weak. Size is omitted from some rows. Given values are once, few, many or a class for expanded clones.

d_call: -; v_call: TRBV3-1; cdr3_length: 14; clone_size: once; j_call: TRBJ2-2; cdr3_nt: TGTGCCAGCAGCCCACAGGGTCTGGCCGGGGAGCTGTTTTTT; cdr3_aa: CASSPQGLAGELFF
d_call: -; v_call: TRBV20-1; cdr3_length: 12; clone_size: few; j_call: TRBJ1-6; cdr3_nt: TGCAGTGCCAGGGATAGGGGTTCACCCCTCCACTTT; cdr3_aa: CSARDRGSPLHF
d_call: -; v_call: TRBV4-2; cdr3_length: 13; clone_size: few; j_call: TRBJ1-1; cdr3_nt: TGTGCCAGCAGCCAGGCCCTGGGGACTGAAGCTTTCTTT; cdr3_aa: CASSQALGTEAFF
d_call: -; v_call: TRBV29-1; cdr3_length: 14; clone_size: few; j_call: TRBJ1-1; cdr3_nt: TGCAGCGTTGACCGGTCCTCCGGGAACACTGAAGCTTTCTTT; cdr3_aa: CSVDRSSGNTEAFF
d_call: -; v_call: TRBV9; cdr3_length: 14; clone_size: once; j_call: TRBJ1-1; cdr3_nt: TGTGCCAGCAGCGGTCCGGGCAGGAACACTGAAGCTTTCTTT; cdr3_aa: CASSGPGRNTEAFF
d_call: -; v_call: TRBV14; cdr3_length: 15; clone_size: few; j_call: TRBJ1-1; cdr3_nt: TGTGCCAGCAGCCTCTGGGACGGCCGAGGGACTGAAGCTTTCTTT; cdr3_aa: CASSLWDGRGTEAFF
d_call: -; v_call: TRBV20-1; cdr3_length: 15; clone_size: many; j_call: TRBJ1-6; cdr3_nt: TGCAGTGCTAGAGTTCCCCACGACCATAATTCACCCCTCCACTTT; cdr3_aa: CSARVPHDHNSPLHF
d_call: TRBD1; v_call: TRBV29-1; cdr3_length: 13; clone_size: -; j_call: TRBJ2-2; cdr3_nt: TGCAGCGGTGGACAGGGTACCACCGGGGAGCTGTTTTTT; cdr3_aa: CSGGQGTTGELFF
d_call: TRBD1; v_call: TRBV28; cdr3_length: 14; clone_size: -; j_call: TRBJ2-7; cdr3_nt: TGTGCCAGCACCCCGGGGACAGCAAACTACGAGCAGTACTTC; cdr3_aa: CASTPGTANYEQYF
d_call: -; v_call: TRBV20-1; cdr3_length: 13; clone_size: -; j_call: TRBJ1-4; cdr3_nt: TGCAGTGCTAGGGGGGGATTTGGCGAAAAACTGTTTTTT; cdr3_aa: CSARGGFGEKLFF
d_call: -; v_call: TRBV12-3/TRBV12-4; cdr3_length: 16; clone_size: few; j_call: TRBJ1-6; cdr3_nt: TGTGCCAGCAGTTTATGGGTGGGGACACTATATTCACCCCTCCACTTT; cdr3_aa: CASSLWVGTLYSPLHF
d_call: -; v_call: TRBV23-1; cdr3_length: 13; clone_size: -; j_call: TRBJ2-7; cdr3_nt: TGCGCCAGCTCGGGGACCATATCCTACGAGCAGTACTTC; cdr3_aa: CASSGTISYEQYF
d_call: TRBD1; v_call: TRBV16; cdr3_length: 16; clone_size: few; j_call: TRBJ1-1; cdr3_nt: TGTGCCAGCAGCCAATTGGGGGACAGGGGACGGGCTGAAGCTTTCTTT; cdr3_aa: CASSQLGDRGRAEAFF
d_call: -; v_call: TRBV12-3/TRBV12-4; cdr3_length: 12; clone_size: once; j_call: TRBJ1-4; cdr3_nt: TGTGCCAGCAGTTTGGCCCCCAGGAAACTGTTTTTT; cdr3_aa: CASSLAPRKLFF
d_call: TRBD2; v_call: TRBV4-3; cdr3_length: 15; clone_size: few; j_call: TRBJ2-7; cdr3_nt: TGCGCCAGCAGCCAAGATGTAGCGGGAACCTACGAGCAGTACTTC; cdr3_aa: CASSQDVAGTYEQYF
d_call: TRBD2; v_call: TRBV5-6; cdr3_length: 16; clone_size: once; j_call: TRBJ2-1; cdr3_nt: TGTGCCAGCAGCTTCCTACTAGCGGGGGCCAACAATGAGCAGTTCTTC; cdr3_aa: CASSFLLAGANNEQFF
d_call: -; v_call: TRBV10-3; cdr3_length: 11; clone_size: few; j_call: TRBJ1-1; cdr3_nt: TGTGCCATCCTGCAGGGAACTGAAGCTTTCTTT; cdr3_aa: CAILQGTEAFF
d_call: -; v_call: TRBV4-1; cdr3_length: 16; clone_size: few; j_call: TRBJ1-2; cdr3_nt: TGCGCCAGCAGCCAAGAAGCCCGGGGGAGGAGCTATGGCTACACCTTC; cdr3_aa: CASSQEARGRSYGYTF
d_call: -; v_call: TRBV10-3; cdr3_length: 14; clone_size: -; j_call: TRBJ1-1; cdr3_nt: TGTGCCACCTTGGGCCAGGGCCTGGAGACTGAAGCTTTCTTT; cdr3_aa: CATLGQGLETEAFF
d_call: TRBD1; v_call: TRBV20-1; cdr3_length: 12; clone_size: few; j_call: TRBJ1-1; cdr3_nt: TGCAGTGCTAGAGAAAGGGGGGACAGAGCTTTCTTT; cdr3_aa: CSARERGDRAFF
d_call: TRBD1; v_call: TRBV25-1; cdr3_length: 15; clone_size: -; j_call: TRBJ1-2; cdr3_nt: TGTGCCAGCAGTGACAACAGGGGATCCCTCTCTGGCTACACCTTC; cdr3_aa: CASSDNRGSLSGYTF
d_call: -; v_call: TRBV5-1; cdr3_length: 16; clone_size: -; j_call: TRBJ2-1; cdr3_nt: TGCGCCAGCAGCTCCCACAGGGTAAACTCCTACAATGAGCAGTTCTTC; cdr3_aa: CASSSHRVNSYNEQFF
d_call: -; v_call: TRBV5-5; cdr3_length: 13; clone_size: -; j_call: TRBJ1-2; cdr3_nt: TGTGCCAGCAGCTTCTCCGAGAACTATGGCTACACCTTC; cdr3_aa: CASSFSENYGYTF
d_call: -; v_call: TRBV2; cdr3_length: 14; clone_size: -; j_call: TRBJ1-1; cdr3_nt: TGTGCCAGCACCCCGGGGGAAGGTAACACTGAAGCTTTCTTT; cdr3_aa: CASTPGEGNTEAFF
d_call: -; v_call: TRBV4-3; cdr3_length: 15; clone_size: -; j_call: TRBJ1-4; cdr3_nt: TGCGCCAGCAGCGCACAACAGGGAAGGAATGAAAAACTGTTTTTT; cdr3_aa: CASSAQQGRNEKLFF
d_call: -; v_call: TRBV7-6; cdr3_length: 13; clone_size: few; j_call: TRBJ1-5; cdr3_nt: TGTGCCAGCAGCCAAATGATCAATCAGCCCCAGCATTTT; cdr3_aa: CASSQMINQPQHF
d_call: -; v_call: TRBV7-2; cdr3_length: 15; clone_size: -; j_call: TRBJ1-1; cdr3_nt: TGTGCCAGCAGCTTACTGCGGGTAAGCGTCACTGAAGCTTTCTTT; cdr3_aa: CASSLLRVSVTEAFF
d_call: TRBD2; v_call: TRBV12-3/TRBV12-4; cdr3_length: 16; clone_size: -; j_call: TRBJ2-1; cdr3_nt: TGTGCCAGCAGTGCCCTGACTAGCGGGGGGGACAATGAGCAGTTCTTC; cdr3_aa: CASSALTSGGDNEQFF
d_call: -; v_call: TRBV7-7; cdr3_length: 13; clone_size: -; j_call: TRBJ2-5; cdr3_nt: TGTGCCAGCAGCTTAAGGGTTGAAGAGACCCAGTACTTC; cdr3_aa: CASSLRVEETQYF
d_call: -; v_call: TRBV7-8; cdr3_length: 14; clone_size: -; j_call: TRBJ2-1; cdr3_nt: TGTGCCAGCAGCCAGGAAGGGGGCTACAATGAGCAGTTCTTC; cdr3_aa: CASSQEGGYNEQFF
d_call: TRBD1; v_call: TRBV28; cdr3_length: 15; clone_size: -; j_call: TRBJ2-7; cdr3_nt: TGTGCCAGCAGGACCGGGACAGGGGTTCCCTACGAGCAGTACTTC; cdr3_aa: CASRTGTGVPYEQYF
d_call: -; v_call: TRBV20-1; cdr3_length: 11; clone_size: -; j_call: TRBJ2-7; cdr3_nt: TGCAGTGCTAGCCGTCCCGCCGAGCAGTACTTC; cdr3_aa: CSASRPAEQYF
d_call: TRBD1; v_call: TRBV7-9; cdr3_length: 16; clone_size: -; j_call: TRBJ1-2; cdr3_nt: TGTGCCAGCAGCCCCCGGGACAGCCTAATCACGAATGGCTACACCTTC; cdr3_aa: CASSPRDSLITNGYTF
d_call: TRBD1; v_call: TRBV5-1; cdr3_length: 13; clone_size: -; j_call: TRBJ1-3; cdr3_nt: TGCGCCAGCAGCACGGGACAGACAAACACCATATATTTT; cdr3_aa: CASSTGQTNTIYF
d_call: TRBD1; v_call: TRBV12-3/TRBV12-4; cdr3_length: 15; clone_size: -; j_call: TRBJ1-1; cdr3_nt: TGTGCCAGCAGTATACAGGGGGCGAGGAACACTGAAGCTTTCTTT; cdr3_aa: CASSIQGARNTEAFF
d_call: TRBD1; v_call: TRBV12-3/TRBV12-4; cdr3_length: 15; clone_size: -; j_call: TRBJ2-5; cdr3_nt: TGTGCCAGCAGTTTACGCAGGGGGCTGGTAGAGACCCAGTACTTC; cdr3_aa: CASSLRRGLVETQYF
d_call: -; v_call: TRBV4-2; cdr3_length: 16; clone_size: -; j_call: TRBJ1-5; cdr3_nt: TGTGCCAGCAGCCAAGCGAGGGCGGGGGGTGATCAGCCCCAGCATTTT; cdr3_aa: CASSQARAGGDQPQHF
d_call: TRBD1; v_call: TRBV19; cdr3_length: 14; clone_size: -; j_call: TRBJ1-1; cdr3_nt: TGTGCCAGTAGTATCCAGGGGGCGCGGACTGAAGCTTTCTTT; cdr3_aa: CASSIQGARTEAFF
d_call: -; v_call: TRBV9; cdr3_length: 16; clone_size: -; j_call: TRBJ2-2; cdr3_nt: TGTGCCAGCAGCCCTACCGGGCGGCCGAACACCGGGGAGCTGTTTTTT; cdr3_aa: CASSPTGRPNTGELFF
d_call: -; v_call: TRBV6-6; cdr3_length: 15; clone_size: -; j_call: TRBJ1-5; cdr3_nt: TGTGCCAGCAGTGGGGGACAAGGAGGTGATCAGCCCCAGCATTTT; cdr3_aa: CASSGGQGGDQPQHF
d_call: -; v_call: TRBV5-1; cdr3_length: 13; clone_size: -; j_call: TRBJ2-2; cdr3_nt: TGCGCCAGCAGCTTCAGCGGCACCGGGGAGCTGTTTTTT; cdr3_aa: CASSFSGTGELFF
d_call: -; v_call: TRBV5-1; cdr3_length: 17; clone_size: -; j_call: TRBJ1-1; cdr3_nt: TGCGCCAGCAGCTTGTTCTGGGGAACAGGTGAGGGCACTGAAGCTTTCTTT; cdr3_aa: CASSLFWGTGEGTEAFF
d_call: -; v_call: TRBV11-2; cdr3_length: 14; clone_size: few; j_call: TRBJ1-6; cdr3_nt: TGTGCCAGCAGCTTCTCCAGGCCAGATTCACCCCTCCACTTT; cdr3_aa: CASSFSRPDSPLHF
d_call: -; v_call: TRBV24-1; cdr3_length: 11; clone_size: -; j_call: TRBJ2-1; cdr3_nt: TGTGCCACCAGTACCGGGACCGACAAGTTCTTC; cdr3_aa: CATSTGTDKFF
d_call: -; v_call: TRBV11-1; cdr3_length: 17; clone_size: few; j_call: TRBJ1-1; cdr3_nt: TGTGCCAGCAGTCCGTGGGGATTGCAGGCTGGGAACACTGAAGCTTTCTTT; cdr3_aa: CASSPWGLQAGNTEAFF
d_call: -; v_call: TRBV12-3/TRBV12-4; cdr3_length: 15; clone_size: -; j_call: TRBJ1-4; cdr3_nt: TGCGCCAGCAGTTTACTACAGGCGGGGGGTGAAAAACTGTTTTTT; cdr3_aa: CASSLLQAGGEKLFF
d_call: -; v_call: TRBV20-1; cdr3_length: 13; clone_size: -; j_call: TRBJ1-1; cdr3_nt: TGCATTGCTAGGAACGTACTGAACACTGAAGCTTTCTTT; cdr3_aa: CIARNVLNTEAFF
d_call: -; v_call: TRBV3-1; cdr3_length: 15; clone_size: few; j_call: TRBJ2-7; cdr3_nt: TGTGCCAGCAGCCAGCGCGACAGGAGCTCCTACGAGCAGTACTTC; cdr3_aa: CASSQRDRSSYEQYF
d_call: TRBD1; v_call: TRBV29-1; cdr3_length: 14; clone_size: -; j_call: TRBJ1-2; cdr3_nt: TGCAGCATACTAAACAGGGGTTTTAACTATGGCTACACCTTC; cdr3_aa: CSILNRGFNYGYTF
d_call: -; v_call: TRBV3-1; cdr3_length: 17; clone_size: few; j_call: TRBJ2-1; cdr3_nt: TGTGCCAGCAGCCCCTCCGGGGTGGGGGCAGCGTACAATGAGCAGTTCTTC; cdr3_aa: CASSPSGVGAAYNEQFF
d_call: -; v_call: TRBV12-3/TRBV12-4; cdr3_length: 14; clone_size: -; j_call: TRBJ1-3; cdr3_nt: TGTGCCAGCAGTTTATTAGGCTCTGGAAACACCATATATTTT; cdr3_aa: CASSLLGSGNTIYF
d_call: -; v_call: TRBV6-2/TRBV6-3; cdr3_length: 17; clone_size: few; j_call: TRBJ1-5; cdr3_nt: TGTGCCAGCAGTTTGATCGGGCCGGGCGCGTGGGCTCAGCCCCAGCATTTT; cdr3_aa: CASSLIGPGAWAQPQHF
d_call: TRBD1; v_call: TRBV5-6; cdr3_length: 15; clone_size: few; j_call: TRBJ1-1; cdr3_nt: TGTGCCAGCAGCCATGGGTTACAGGGGTCTCCTGAAGCTTTCTTT; cdr3_aa: CASSHGLQGSPEAFF
d_call: TRBD2; v_call: TRBV10-3; cdr3_length: 17; clone_size: -; j_call: TRBJ2-1; cdr3_nt: TGTGCCATCAGTGAGTCCACTAGCGGGGGGGCTGCAAATGAGCAGTTCTTC; cdr3_aa: CAISESTSGGAANEQFF
d_call: -; v_call: TRBV12-3/TRBV12-4; cdr3_length: 16; clone_size: -; j_call: TRBJ1-5; cdr3_nt: TGTGCCAGCAGGCCCGAACAGGGAGGAGGCAATCAGCCCCAGCATTTT; cdr3_aa: CASRPEQGGGNQPQHF